The present T cell receptor beta chain was sequenced within a study of CD8 T cells in Susac syndrome. J gave up 8 bases and V 0 bases, and 3 bases lay outside the gene matches. This CDR3 comprises 13 residues. Germline V gene data show CDR1 as LNHDA and CDR2 as SQIVND (reference sequence). RNA amounts of 0.5 to 1 ug underwent reverse transcription with random hexamers. TCRdb reprocessed the immunoSEQ multiplex PCR reads with MiXCR, giving one entry per CDR3 protein. This table holds 110,000 or so distinct CDR3 sequences, 85% to 95% found once. The material sequenced was CD4+ T cells from PBMCs. This clonotype originated in a human donor with multiple sclerosis. This chain links TRBV19 with TRBJ2-7, with 8 bases identical to TRBD1. Here the CDR3 reads CASSIEPGGKQYF. CDR3 DNA sequence: TGTGCCAGTAGTATAGAACCAGGGGGCAAGCAGTACTTC.